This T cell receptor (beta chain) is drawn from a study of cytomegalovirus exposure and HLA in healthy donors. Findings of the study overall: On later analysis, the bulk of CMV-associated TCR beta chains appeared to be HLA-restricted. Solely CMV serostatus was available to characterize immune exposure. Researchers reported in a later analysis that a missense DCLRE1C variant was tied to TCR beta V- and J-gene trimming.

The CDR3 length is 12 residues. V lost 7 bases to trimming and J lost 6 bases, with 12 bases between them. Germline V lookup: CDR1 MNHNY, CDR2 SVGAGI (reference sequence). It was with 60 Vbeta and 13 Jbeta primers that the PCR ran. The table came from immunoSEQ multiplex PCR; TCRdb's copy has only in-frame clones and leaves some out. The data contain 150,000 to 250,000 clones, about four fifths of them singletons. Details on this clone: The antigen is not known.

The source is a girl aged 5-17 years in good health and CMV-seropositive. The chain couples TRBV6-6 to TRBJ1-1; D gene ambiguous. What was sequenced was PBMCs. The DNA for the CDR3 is TGTGCCAGCAACGCCGGACTTCCTGAAGCTTTCTTT. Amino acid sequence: CASNAGLPEAFF.